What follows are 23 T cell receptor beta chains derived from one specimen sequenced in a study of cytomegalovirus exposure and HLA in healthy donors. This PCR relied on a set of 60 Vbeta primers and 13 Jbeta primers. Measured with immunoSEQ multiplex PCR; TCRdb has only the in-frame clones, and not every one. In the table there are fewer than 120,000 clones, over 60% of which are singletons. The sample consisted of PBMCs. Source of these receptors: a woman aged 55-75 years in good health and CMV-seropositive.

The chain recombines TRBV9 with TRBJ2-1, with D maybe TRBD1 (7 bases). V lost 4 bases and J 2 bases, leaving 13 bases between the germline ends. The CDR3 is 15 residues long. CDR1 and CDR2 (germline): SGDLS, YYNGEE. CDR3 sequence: CASSIQGGAYNEQFF. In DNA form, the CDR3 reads TGTGCCAGCAGCATCCAGGGGGGCGCCTACAATGAGCAGTTCTTC.

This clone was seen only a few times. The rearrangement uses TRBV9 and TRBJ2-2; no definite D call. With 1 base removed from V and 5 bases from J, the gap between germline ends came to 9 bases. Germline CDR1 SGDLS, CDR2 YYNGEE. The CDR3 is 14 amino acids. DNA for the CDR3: TGTGCCAGCAGCGTACGACTCAGTACCGGGGAGCTGTTTTTT. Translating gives CASSVRLSTGELFF.

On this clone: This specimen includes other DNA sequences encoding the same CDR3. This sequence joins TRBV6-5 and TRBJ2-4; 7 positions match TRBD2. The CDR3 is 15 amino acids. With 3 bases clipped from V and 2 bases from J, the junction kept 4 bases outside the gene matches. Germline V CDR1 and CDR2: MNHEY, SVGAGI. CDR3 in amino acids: CASSYGAGTKNIQYF. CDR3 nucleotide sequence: TGTGCCAGCAGTTATGGAGCGGGAACCAAAAACATTCAGTACTTC.

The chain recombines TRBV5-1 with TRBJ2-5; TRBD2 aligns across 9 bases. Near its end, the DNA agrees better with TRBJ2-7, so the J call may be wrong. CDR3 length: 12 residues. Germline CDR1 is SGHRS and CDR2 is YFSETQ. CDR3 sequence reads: CASSPSGTEQYF. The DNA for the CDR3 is TGCGCCAGCAGCCCTAGCGGGACCGAGCAGTACTTC.

The chain's CDR3 is CASSRQKTGATEAFF. The CDR3 DNA reads TGTGCCAGTAGTAGGCAGAAGACAGGGGCCACTGAAGCTTTCTTT. The V and J genes are TRBV19 and TRBJ1-1; 8 nucleotides match TRBD1. Germline loops: CDR1 LNHDA, CDR2 SQIVND (reference sequence). Trimming cost V 4 bases and J 4 bases; bases outside gene matches: 8. This CDR3 has 15 residues.

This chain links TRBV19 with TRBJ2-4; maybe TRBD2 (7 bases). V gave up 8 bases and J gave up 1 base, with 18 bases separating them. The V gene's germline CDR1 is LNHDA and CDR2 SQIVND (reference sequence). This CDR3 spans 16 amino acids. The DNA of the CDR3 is TGTGCCAGTGGTGGGGGGGCCGGGAGGGCCAAAAACATTCAGTACTTC. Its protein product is CASGGGAGRAKNIQYF.

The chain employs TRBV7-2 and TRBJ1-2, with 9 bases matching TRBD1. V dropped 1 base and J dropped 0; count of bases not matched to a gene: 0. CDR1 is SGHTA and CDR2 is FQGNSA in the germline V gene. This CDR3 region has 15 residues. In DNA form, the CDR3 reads TGTGCCAGCAGCTTAGGGGACAGGGCTAACTATGGCTACACCTTC. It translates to CASSLGDRANYGYTF.

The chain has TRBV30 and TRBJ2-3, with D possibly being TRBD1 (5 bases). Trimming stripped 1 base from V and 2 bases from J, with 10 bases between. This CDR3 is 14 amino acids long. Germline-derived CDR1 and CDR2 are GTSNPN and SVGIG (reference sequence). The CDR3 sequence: CAWSAGFVTDTQYF. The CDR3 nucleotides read TGTGCCTGGAGTGCAGGGTTTGTCACAGATACGCAGTATTTT. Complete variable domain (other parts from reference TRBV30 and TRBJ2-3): SQTIHQWPATLVQPVGSPLSLECTVEGTSNPNLYWYRQAAGRGLQLLFYSVGIGQISSEVPQNLSASRPQDRQFILSSKKLLLSDSGFYLCAWSAGFVTDTQYFGPGTRLTVL.

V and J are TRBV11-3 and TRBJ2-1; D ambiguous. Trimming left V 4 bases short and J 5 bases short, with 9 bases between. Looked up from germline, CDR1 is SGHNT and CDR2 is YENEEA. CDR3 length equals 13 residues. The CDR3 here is CASSSYTNNEQFF. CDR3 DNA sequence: TGTGCCAGCAGCTCATACACCAACAATGAGCAGTTCTTC.

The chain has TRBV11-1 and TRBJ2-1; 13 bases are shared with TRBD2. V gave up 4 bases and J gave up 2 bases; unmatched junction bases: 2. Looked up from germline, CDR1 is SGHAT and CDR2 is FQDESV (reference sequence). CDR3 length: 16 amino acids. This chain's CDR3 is CASSWTSGSTYNEQFF. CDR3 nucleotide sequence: TGTGCCAGCAGCTGGACTAGCGGGAGCACCTACAATGAGCAGTTCTTC.

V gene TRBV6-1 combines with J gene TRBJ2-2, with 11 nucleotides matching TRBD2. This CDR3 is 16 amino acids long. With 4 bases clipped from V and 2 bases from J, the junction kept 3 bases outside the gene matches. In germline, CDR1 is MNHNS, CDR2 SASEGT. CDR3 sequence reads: CASSVTSGGNTGELFF. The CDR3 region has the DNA TGTGCCAGCAGTGTCACTAGCGGGGGAAACACCGGGGAGCTGTTTTTT.

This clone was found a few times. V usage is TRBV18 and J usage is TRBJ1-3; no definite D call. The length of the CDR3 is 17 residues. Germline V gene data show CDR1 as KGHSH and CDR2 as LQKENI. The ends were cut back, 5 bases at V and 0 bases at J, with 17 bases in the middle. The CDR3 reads CASSTLEPGYSGNTIYF. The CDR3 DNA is TGTGCCAGCTCAACCCTCGAACCGGGTTACTCTGGAAACACCATATATTTT.

The CDR3 protein is CATSTLTSGTHSYNEQFF. The CDR3 DNA reads TGTGCCACCAGCACTCTGACTAGCGGGACCCACTCCTACAATGAGCAGTTCTTC. The chain has TRBV15 and TRBJ2-1; 11 bases match TRBD2. V lost 4 bases, J lost 0 bases, and 8 bases stayed unmatched. This CDR3 comprises 18 residues. Germline-derived CDR1 and CDR2 are LNHNV and YYDKDF (reference sequence).

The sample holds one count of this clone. CDR3 in amino acids: CASSWGVGLAGENEQYF. As DNA, the CDR3 is TGTGCCAGCAGCTGGGGGGTCGGACTAGCGGGAGAAAACGAGCAGTACTTC. This chain joins TRBV5-4 and TRBJ2-7; 13 bases are shared with TRBD2. CDR1 SGHNT and CDR2 YYREEE come from the germline V gene (reference sequence). Unmatched junction bases numbered 11, after V lost 3 bases and J lost 5 bases. There are 17 residues in the CDR3.

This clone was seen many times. The CDR3 DNA reads as TGCGCCAGCAGCCCTACCGTACCGAACACTGAAGCTTTCTTT. Protein: CASSPTVPNTEAFF. The chain joins TRBV5-1 to TRBJ1-1; D gene uncertain. V was pared by 4 bases and J by 1 base, with 11 bases between. CDR1 and CDR2 (germline): SGHRS, YFSETQ. The length of the CDR3 is 14 residues.

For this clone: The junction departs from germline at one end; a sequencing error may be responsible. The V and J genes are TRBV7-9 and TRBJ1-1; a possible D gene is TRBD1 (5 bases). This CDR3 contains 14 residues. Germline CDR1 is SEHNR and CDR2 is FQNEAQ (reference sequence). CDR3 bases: TGTGCCAGCAGCTCTTATTCAGGGAACCCTGAAGCTTTCTTT. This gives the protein CASSSYSGNPEAFF.

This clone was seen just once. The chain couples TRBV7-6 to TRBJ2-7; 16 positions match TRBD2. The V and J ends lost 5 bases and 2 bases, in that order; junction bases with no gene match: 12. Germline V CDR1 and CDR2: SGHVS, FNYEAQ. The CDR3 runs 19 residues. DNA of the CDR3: TGTGCCAGCAGCAAGGGACTAGCGGGAGGGCCTGTTAGGGCCTACGAGCAGTACTTC. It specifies CASSKGLAGGPVRAYEQYF.

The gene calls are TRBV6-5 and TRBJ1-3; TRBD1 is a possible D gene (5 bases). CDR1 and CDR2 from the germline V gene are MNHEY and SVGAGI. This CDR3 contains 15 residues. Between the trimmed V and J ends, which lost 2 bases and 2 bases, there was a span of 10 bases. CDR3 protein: CASSYGAATGNTIYF. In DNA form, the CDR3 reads TGTGCCAGCAGTTACGGGGCTGCCACTGGAAACACCATATATTTT.

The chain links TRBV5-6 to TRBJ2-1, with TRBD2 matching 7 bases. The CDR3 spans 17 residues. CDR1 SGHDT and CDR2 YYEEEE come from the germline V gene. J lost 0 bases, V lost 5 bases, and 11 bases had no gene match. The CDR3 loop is CASSGLADMNSYNEQFF. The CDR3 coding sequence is TGTGCCAGCAGTGGGCTAGCGGATATGAACTCCTACAATGAGCAGTTCTTC.

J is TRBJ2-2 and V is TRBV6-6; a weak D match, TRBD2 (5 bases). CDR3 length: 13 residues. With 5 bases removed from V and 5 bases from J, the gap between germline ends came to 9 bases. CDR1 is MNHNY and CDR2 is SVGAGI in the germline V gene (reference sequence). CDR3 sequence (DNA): TGTGCCAGCAGTGCTAGCTTTACCGGGGAGCTGTTTTTT. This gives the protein CASSASFTGELFF.

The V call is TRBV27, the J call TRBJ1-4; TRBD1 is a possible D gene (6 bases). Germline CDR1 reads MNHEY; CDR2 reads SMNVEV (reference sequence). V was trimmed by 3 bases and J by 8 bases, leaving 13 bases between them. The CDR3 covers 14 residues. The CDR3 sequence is CASSLQGFGEKLFF. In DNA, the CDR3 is TGTGCCAGCAGTTTGCAGGGGTTTGGGGAAAAACTGTTTTTT. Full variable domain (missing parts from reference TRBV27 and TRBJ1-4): EAQVTQNPRYLITVTGKKLTVTCSQNMNHEYMSWYRQDPGLGLRQIYYSMNVEVTDKGDVPEGYKVSRKEKRNFPLILESPSPNQTSLYFCASSLQGFGEKLFFGSGTQLSVL.

For the CDR3, the DNA is TGCAGCGTTGTTGGGGGCGATATCAATCAGCCCCAGCATTTT. It is translated as CSVVGGDINQPQHF. The chain couples TRBV29-1 to TRBJ1-5, with D perhaps matching TRBD1 (6 bases). Looked up from germline, CDR1 is SQVTM and CDR2 is ANQGSEA. The V and J ends lost 4 bases and 3 bases respectively, with 13 bases between them. CDR3 length: 14 amino acids.

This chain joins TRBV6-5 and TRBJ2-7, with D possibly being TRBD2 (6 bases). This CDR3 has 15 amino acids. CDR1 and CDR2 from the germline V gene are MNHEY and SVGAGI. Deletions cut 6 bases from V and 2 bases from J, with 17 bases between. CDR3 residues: CASRLSRDSAYEQYF. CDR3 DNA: TGTGCCAGCAGACTCTCCCGGGACTCCGCCTACGAGCAGTACTTC.